These T cell receptor beta chains were read from a single sample in a study of cytomegalovirus exposure and HLA in healthy donors. Libraries were prepared by immunoSEQ multiplex PCR; TCRdb keeps only in-frame clonotypes and omits some of them. The sample lists some 180,000 clones; around 86% were seen once. The sequencing input was PBMCs. These receptors originate from a man aged 25-45 years in good health and CMV-seropositive. The CDR3 runs from the conserved cysteine through the conserved F or W. The order of the fields is J gene, V gene, clone size, D gene, CDR3 protein, CDR3 DNA. The D gene is left open where the match is weak. The listing skips clone size in some rows; elsewhere it reads once, few, many or a size class.

TRBJ1-4,TRBV6-1,.,.,CASSLTGDEKLFF,TGTGCCAGCAGCCTTACCGGGGATGAAAAACTGTTTTTT
TRBJ1-5,TRBV13,.,.,CASSFNGGTVNQPQHF,TGTGCCAGCAGCTTTAACGGAGGGACGGTGAATCAGCCCCAGCATTTT
TRBJ2-7,TRBV30,.,.,CAWSYGGRGYEQYF,TGTGCCTGGAGTTACGGGGGTCGGGGGTACGAGCAGTACTTC
TRBJ2-5,TRBV7-8,.,TRBD2,CASSFSGGLGYF,TGTGCCAGCAGCTTCAGCGGGGGTTTAGGGTACTTC
TRBJ1-5,TRBV27,.,.,CASSRSKAQPQHF,TGTGCCAGCAGTCGGAGTAAGGCCCAGCCCCAGCATTTT
TRBJ1-2,TRBV6-1,.,.,CASLQARTNYGYTF,TGTGCCAGCTTACAGGCCCGAACTAACTATGGCTACACCTTC
TRBJ2-5,TRBV6-5,.,.,CASSRRGAQETQYF,TGTGCCAGCAGCCGCAGGGGGGCCCAAGAGACCCAGTACTTC
TRBJ2-7,TRBV5-1,.,TRBD2,CASRAGLGSYEQYF,TGCGCCAGCAGGGCTGGACTAGGAAGCTACGAGCAGTACTTC
TRBJ2-7,TRBV5-1,.,TRBD2,CASSLGVAGGSYEQYF,TGCGCCAGCAGCTTGGGGGTAGCGGGAGGCTCCTACGAGCAGTACTTC
TRBJ1-5,TRBV6-5,.,TRBD1,CASRNDRGVNQPQHF,TGTGCCAGCAGAAACGACAGGGGAGTCAATCAGCCCCAGCATTTT
TRBJ1-1,TRBV11-2,.,.,CASSLSEATEAFF,TGTGCCAGCAGCTTGTCGGAGGCCACTGAAGCTTTCTTT
TRBJ1-2,TRBV5-8,.,TRBD1,CASSLQGANYGYTF,TGTGCCAGCAGCTTACAGGGGGCGAACTATGGCTACACCTTC
TRBJ2-3,TRBV27,once,TRBD2,CASSLGLAGIVDTQYF,TGTGCCAGCAGTCTGGGACTAGCGGGAATTGTAGATACGCAGTATTTT
TRBJ2-1,TRBV7-3,.,TRBD2,CASRQGLAGDHEQFF,TGTGCCAGCCGCCAGGGACTAGCGGGAGACCATGAGCAGTTCTTC
TRBJ2-7,TRBV7-2,.,.,CASSLATEGGYEQYF,TGTGCCAGCAGCTTAGCGACAGAGGGAGGCTACGAGCAGTACTTC
TRBJ2-7,TRBV29-1,.,TRBD1,CSARTGTGTAYEQYF,TGCAGCGCCCGGACCGGGACAGGTACAGCCTACGAGCAGTACTTC
TRBJ2-7,TRBV28,.,TRBD2,CASRKTSGSPYEQYF,TGTGCCAGCAGGAAGACTAGCGGGAGTCCGTACGAGCAGTACTTC
TRBJ1-1,TRBV5-6,.,.,CASSLEGTTEAFF,TGTGCCAGCAGCTTGGAGGGGACCACTGAAGCTTTCTTT
TRBJ1-4,TRBV7-6,.,.,CASSRGGRSEKLFF,TGTGCCAGCAGCCGCGGGGGGCGGAGTGAAAAACTGTTTTTT
TRBJ2-2,TRBV11-2,few,TRBD1,CASSSLRDRNTGELFF,TGTGCCAGCAGCTCTCTAAGGGACAGAAATACCGGGGAGCTGTTTTTT
TRBJ2-2,TRBV5-6,.,TRBD2,CASSYQRGAGELFF,TGTGCCAGCAGCTACCAGCGGGGGGCCGGGGAGCTGTTTTTT
TRBJ2-7,TRBV23-1,few,TRBD2,CASSHSSGGGYEQYF,TGCGCCAGCAGTCATTCCTCGGGGGGGGGATACGAGCAGTACTTC
TRBJ1-3,TRBV11-2,.,TRBD1,CASSFFGTGSDTIYF,TGTGCCAGCAGCTTTTTCGGGACAGGGTCGGACACCATATATTTT
TRBJ1-1,TRBV9,.,.,CASSVASSGTIRGIGTEAFF,TGTGCCAGCAGCGTAGCTAGCTCTGGGACGATCCGGGGCATAGGCACTGAAGCTTTCTTT
TRBJ2-3,TRBV4-3,.,TRBD2,CASSQDRAGGTSTDTQYF,TGCGCCAGCAGCCAAGATAGGGCGGGAGGGACTAGCACAGATACGCAGTATTTT
TRBJ2-5,TRBV30,.,.,CAWTLEETQYF,TGTGCCTGGACCTTAGAAGAGACCCAGTACTTC
TRBJ2-3,TRBV27,.,TRBD1,CASSFGTGDTQYF,TGTGCCAGCAGTTTCGGGACAGGCGATACGCAGTATTTT
TRBJ1-2,TRBV12-2,.,.,CASRLGTVTSASYGYTF,TGTGCAAGTCGCCTGGGGACAGTCACCTCCGCTAGCTATGGCTACACCTTC
TRBJ2-3,TRBV20-1,.,.,CSARGWDTQYF,TGCAGTGCTAGAGGCTGGGATACGCAGTATTTT
TRBJ2-7,TRBV6-5,.,.,CASSYRGANEQYF,TGTGCCAGCAGTTATCGGGGGGCGAACGAGCAGTACTTC
TRBJ2-7,TRBV27,.,TRBD2,CASRTGGTYEQYF,TGTGCCAGCAGGACCGGGGGGACCTACGAGCAGTACTTC
TRBJ2-2,TRBV7-3,once,.,CASSPGLGPNTGELFF,TGTGCCAGCAGCCCCGGACTCGGTCCGAACACCGGGGAGCTGTTTTTT
TRBJ1-1,TRBV7-9,.,TRBD1,CASSPGTGRRKTNTEAFF,TGTGCCAGCAGCCCCGGGACAGGGAGGCGAAAGACGAACACTGAAGCTTTCTTT
TRBJ2-1,TRBV4-1,.,.,CASSHYTGKAYNEQFF,TGCGCCAGCAGCCATTATACGGGAAAGGCCTACAATGAGCAGTTCTTC
TRBJ1-2,TRBV11-3,.,TRBD1,CASSPGQAFHVDGYTF,TGTGCCAGCAGCCCAGGACAGGCCTTCCATGTGGATGGCTACACCTTC
TRBJ2-3,TRBV7-9,.,TRBD2,CASSSPASGAPDTQYF,TGTGCCAGCAGCTCCCCGGCTAGCGGGGCGCCAGATACGCAGTATTTT
TRBJ2-1,TRBV5-6,.,.,CASSSLNEQFF,TGTGCCAGCAGCTCCCTAAATGAGCAGTTCTTC
TRBJ2-3,TRBV29-1,once,.,CSVGNSWADTQYF,TGCAGCGTTGGAAATTCTTGGGCAGATACGCAGTATTTT
TRBJ1-6,TRBV2,few,.,CASSVGRQNNSPLHF,TGTGCCAGCAGTGTCGGACGGCAGAATAATTCACCCCTCCACTTT
TRBJ2-5,TRBV20-1,.,.,CSARQTGTQYF,TGCAGTGCTAGACAGACGGGGACCCAGTACTTC
TRBJ1-3,TRBV6-1,.,TRBD1,CASMGQDLSGNTIYF,TGTGCCAGCATGGGACAGGACCTCTCTGGAAACACCATATATTTT
TRBJ1-5,TRBV7-2,.,.,CASSLDEGRGGNQPQHF,TGTGCCAGCAGCTTAGACGAGGGGCGAGGGGGCAATCAGCCCCAGCATTTT
TRBJ2-3,TRBV2,.,.,CASGRQGGGADTQYF,TGTGCCAGCGGACGACAGGGAGGAGGAGCAGATACGCAGTATTTT
TRBJ2-5,TRBV11-2,.,.,CASSLAAGKKETQYF,TGTGCCAGCAGCTTAGCTGCCGGGAAAAAAGAGACCCAGTACTTC
TRBJ2-5,TRBV7-2,few,TRBD1,CASSIRTGEETQYF,TGTGCCAGCAGCATAAGGACAGGGGAAGAGACCCAGTACTTC
TRBJ2-7,TRBV28,few,TRBD1,CASEGTALYEQYF,TGTGCCAGCGAAGGGACAGCTCTCTACGAGCAGTACTTC
TRBJ1-5,TRBV4-1,.,.,CASSQIRGGNQPQHF,TGCGCCAGCAGCCAAATAAGGGGGGGCAATCAGCCCCAGCATTTT
TRBJ2-2,TRBV7-9,.,.,CASSPPVATGELFF,TGTGCCAGCAGCCCTCCGGTGGCCACCGGGGAGCTGTTTTTT
TRBJ1-6,TRBV7-6,.,.,CASSQAGQPDSPLHF,TGTGCCAGCAGCCAGGCAGGACAGCCCGATTCACCCCTCCACTTT
TRBJ2-1,TRBV5-1,.,.,CASSSLLRGPVPDEQFF,TGCGCCAGCAGCTCCCTGCTACGGGGGCCAGTTCCCGATGAGCAGTTCTTC
TRBJ2-7,TRBV7-6,.,TRBD1,CASSSYRGQSYEQYF,TGTGCCAGCAGCTCCTACAGGGGGCAGTCCTACGAGCAGTACTTC
TRBJ1-4,TRBV9,few,.,CASSVDGSTNEKLFF,TGTGCCAGCAGCGTGGATGGGAGCACTAATGAAAAACTGTTTTTT
TRBJ2-6,TRBV15,.,.,CATSRDRQGGANVLTF,TGTGCCACCAGCAGAGATAGGCAGGGAGGGGCCAACGTCCTGACTTTC
TRBJ1-1,TRBV10-3,.,.,CAISGQAAEAFF,TGTGCCATCAGTGGACAGGCCGCTGAAGCTTTCTTT
TRBJ2-5,TRBV5-6,.,.,CASTPAGRRETQYF,TGTGCCAGCACCCCAGCAGGGCGGAGGGAGACCCAGTACTTC
TRBJ2-1,TRBV6-5,.,TRBD2,CASSYSLAGVSEQFF,TGTGCCAGCAGTTACAGTCTAGCGGGAGTTAGTGAGCAGTTCTTC